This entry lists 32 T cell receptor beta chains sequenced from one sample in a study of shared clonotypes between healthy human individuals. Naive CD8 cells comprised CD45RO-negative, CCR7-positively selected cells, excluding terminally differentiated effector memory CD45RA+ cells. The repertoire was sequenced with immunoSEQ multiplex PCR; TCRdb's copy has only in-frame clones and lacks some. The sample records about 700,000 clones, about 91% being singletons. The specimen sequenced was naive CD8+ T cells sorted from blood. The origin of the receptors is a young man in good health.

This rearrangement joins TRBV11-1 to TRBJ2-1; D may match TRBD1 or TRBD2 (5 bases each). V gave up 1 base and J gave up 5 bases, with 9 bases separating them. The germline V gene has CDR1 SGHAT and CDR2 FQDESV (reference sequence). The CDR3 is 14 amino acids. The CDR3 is CASSLVVGDNEQFF. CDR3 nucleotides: TGTGCCAGCAGCTTAGTTGTGGGGGACAATGAGCAGTTCTTC.

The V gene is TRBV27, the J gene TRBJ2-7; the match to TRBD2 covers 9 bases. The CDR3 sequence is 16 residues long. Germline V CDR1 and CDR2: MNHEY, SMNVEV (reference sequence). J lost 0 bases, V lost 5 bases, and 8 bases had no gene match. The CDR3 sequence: CASSDRLAAHSYEQYF. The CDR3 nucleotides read TGTGCCAGCAGTGACCGACTAGCGGCCCACTCCTACGAGCAGTACTTC.

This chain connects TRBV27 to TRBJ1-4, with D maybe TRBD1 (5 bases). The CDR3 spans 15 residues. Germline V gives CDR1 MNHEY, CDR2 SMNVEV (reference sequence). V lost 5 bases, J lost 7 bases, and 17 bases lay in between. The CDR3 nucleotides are TGTGCCAGCAGTGCCCGGCGGCAGGGTAGTGAAAAACTGTTTTTT. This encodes CASSARRQGSEKLFF. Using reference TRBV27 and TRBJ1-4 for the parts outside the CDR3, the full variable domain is EAQVTQNPRYLITVTGKKLTVTCSQNMNHEYMSWYRQDPGLGLRQIYYSMNVEVTDKGDVPEGYKVSRKEKRNFPLILESPSPNQTSLYFCASSARRQGSEKLFFGSGTQLSVL.

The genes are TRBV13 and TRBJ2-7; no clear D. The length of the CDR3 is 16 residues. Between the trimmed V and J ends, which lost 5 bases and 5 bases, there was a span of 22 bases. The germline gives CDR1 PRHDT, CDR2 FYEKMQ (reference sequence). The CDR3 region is CASSQNMVLGLDEQYF. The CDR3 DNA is TGTGCCAGCAGCCAAAACATGGTTCTCGGATTGGACGAGCAGTACTTC.

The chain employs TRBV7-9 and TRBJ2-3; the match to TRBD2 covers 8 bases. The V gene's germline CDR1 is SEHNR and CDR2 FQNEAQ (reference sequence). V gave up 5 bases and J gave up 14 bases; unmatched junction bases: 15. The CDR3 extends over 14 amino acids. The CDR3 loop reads CASSHPVVPSGPYF. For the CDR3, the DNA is TGTGCCAGCAGCCACCCCGTCGTCCCTAGCGGGCCGTATTTT.

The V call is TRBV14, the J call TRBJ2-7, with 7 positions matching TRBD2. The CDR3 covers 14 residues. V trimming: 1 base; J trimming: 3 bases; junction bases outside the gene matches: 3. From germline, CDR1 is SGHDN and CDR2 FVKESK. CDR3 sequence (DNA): TGTGCCAGCAGCCAAGCGGGAGGCATCTACGAGCAGTACTTC. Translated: CASSQAGGIYEQYF.

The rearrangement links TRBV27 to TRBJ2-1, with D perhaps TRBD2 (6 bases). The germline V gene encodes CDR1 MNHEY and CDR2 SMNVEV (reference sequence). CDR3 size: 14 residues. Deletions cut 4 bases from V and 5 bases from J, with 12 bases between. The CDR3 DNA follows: TGTGCCAGCAGTTCACCTAGCGCCAACAATGAGCAGTTCTTC. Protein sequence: CASSSPSANNEQFF.

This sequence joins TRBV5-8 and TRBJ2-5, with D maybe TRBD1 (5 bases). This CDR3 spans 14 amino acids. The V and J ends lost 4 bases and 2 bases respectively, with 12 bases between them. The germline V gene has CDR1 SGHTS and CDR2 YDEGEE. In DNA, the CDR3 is TGTGCCAGCAGCACCAAGGGGAAACAAGAGACCCAGTACTTC. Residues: CASSTKGKQETQYF.

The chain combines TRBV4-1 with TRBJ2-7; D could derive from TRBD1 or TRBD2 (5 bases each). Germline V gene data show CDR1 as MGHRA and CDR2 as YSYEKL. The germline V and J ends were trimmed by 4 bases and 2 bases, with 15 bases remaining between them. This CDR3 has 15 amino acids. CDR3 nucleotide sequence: TGCGCCAGCAGCCTTGGGGGTGGCACAGCCTACGAGCAGTACTTC. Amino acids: CASSLGGGTAYEQYF.

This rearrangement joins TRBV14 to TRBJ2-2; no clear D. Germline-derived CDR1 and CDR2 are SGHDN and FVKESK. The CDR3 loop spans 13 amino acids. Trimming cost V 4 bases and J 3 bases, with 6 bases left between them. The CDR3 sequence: CASSLRYTGELFF. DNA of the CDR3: TGTGCCAGCAGCCTCCGATACACCGGGGAGCTGTTTTTT. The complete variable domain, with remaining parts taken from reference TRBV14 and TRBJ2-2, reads EAGVTQFPSHSVIEKGQTVTLRCDPISGHDNLYWYRRVMGKEIKFLLHFVKESKQDESGMPNNRFLAERTGGTYSTLKVQPAELEDSGVYFCASSLRYTGELFFGEGSRLTVL.

CDR3 residues: CASRRAWDNTGELFF. In nucleotides, the CDR3 is TGTGCCAGCCGCAGAGCATGGGATAACACCGGGGAGCTGTTTTTT. The chain carries TRBV4-2 and TRBJ2-2; D not resolved. Germline-derived CDR1 and CDR2 are LGHNA and YNFKEQ. V lost 8 bases, J lost 2 bases, and 15 bases lay in between. The CDR3 consists of 15 residues.

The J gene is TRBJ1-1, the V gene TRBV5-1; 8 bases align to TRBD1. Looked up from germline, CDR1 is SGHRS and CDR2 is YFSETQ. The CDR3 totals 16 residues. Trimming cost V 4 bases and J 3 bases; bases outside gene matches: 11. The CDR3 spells CASSAKPTGADTEAFF. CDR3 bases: TGCGCCAGCAGCGCGAAACCGACAGGGGCAGACACTGAAGCTTTCTTT.

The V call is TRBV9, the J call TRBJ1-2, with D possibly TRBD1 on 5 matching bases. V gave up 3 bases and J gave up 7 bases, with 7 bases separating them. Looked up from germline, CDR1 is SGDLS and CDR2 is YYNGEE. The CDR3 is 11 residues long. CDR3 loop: CASSDGGGYTF. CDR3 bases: TGTGCCAGCAGCGACGGGGGTGGCTACACCTTC.

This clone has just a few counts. DNA of the CDR3: TGTGCCAGTATTCCGAGCCCTAGCGGGAGGACAGATACGCAGTATTTT. Encoded protein: CASIPSPSGRTDTQYF. The chain carries TRBV19 and TRBJ2-3, with TRBD2 identical over 11 bases. The germline V gene encodes CDR1 LNHDA and CDR2 SQIVND (reference sequence). V was clipped by 7 bases and J by 3 bases; unmatched bases: 9. The CDR3 has 16 amino acids.

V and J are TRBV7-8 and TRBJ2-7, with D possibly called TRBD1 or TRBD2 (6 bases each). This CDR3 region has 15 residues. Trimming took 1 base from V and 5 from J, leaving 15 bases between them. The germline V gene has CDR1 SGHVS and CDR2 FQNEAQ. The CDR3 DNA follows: TGTGCCAGCAGCTTAGGGGCAGGGGAGGCCCACGAGCAGTACTTC. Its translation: CASSLGAGEAHEQYF.

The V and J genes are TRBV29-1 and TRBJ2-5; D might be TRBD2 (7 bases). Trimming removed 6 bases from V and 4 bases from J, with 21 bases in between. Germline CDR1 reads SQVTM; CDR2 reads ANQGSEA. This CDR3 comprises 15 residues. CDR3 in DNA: TGCAGCGTGATCGGGGGGCAAGAGAGGCTAGAGACCCAGTACTTC. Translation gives CSVIGGQERLETQYF. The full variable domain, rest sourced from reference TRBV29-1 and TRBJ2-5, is SAVISQKPSRDICQRGTSLTIQCQVDSQVTMMFWYRQQPGQSLTLIATANQGSEATYESGFVIDKFPISRPNLTFSTLTVSNMSPEDSSIYLCSVIGGQERLETQYFGPGTRLLVL.

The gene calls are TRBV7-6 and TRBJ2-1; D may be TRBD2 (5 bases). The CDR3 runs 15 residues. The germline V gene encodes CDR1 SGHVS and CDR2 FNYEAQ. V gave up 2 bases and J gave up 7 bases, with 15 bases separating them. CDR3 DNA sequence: TGTGCCAGCAGCTTATTTAGCGTCGGGTTGAATGAGCAGTTCTTC. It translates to CASSLFSVGLNEQFF.

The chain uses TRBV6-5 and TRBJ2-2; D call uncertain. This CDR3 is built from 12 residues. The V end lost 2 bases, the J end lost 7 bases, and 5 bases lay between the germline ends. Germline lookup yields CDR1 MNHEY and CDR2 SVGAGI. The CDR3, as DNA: TGTGCCAGCAGTTACATCAACGGGGAGCTGTTTTTT. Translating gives CASSYINGELFF.

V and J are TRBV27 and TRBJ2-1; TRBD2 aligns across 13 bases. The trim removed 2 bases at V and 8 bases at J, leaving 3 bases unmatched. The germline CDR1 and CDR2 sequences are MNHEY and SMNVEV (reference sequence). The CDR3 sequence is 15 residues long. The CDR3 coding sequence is TGTGCCAGCAGTTTAGGGACTAGCGGGATCTATGAGCAGTTCTTC. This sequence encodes CASSLGTSGIYEQFF.

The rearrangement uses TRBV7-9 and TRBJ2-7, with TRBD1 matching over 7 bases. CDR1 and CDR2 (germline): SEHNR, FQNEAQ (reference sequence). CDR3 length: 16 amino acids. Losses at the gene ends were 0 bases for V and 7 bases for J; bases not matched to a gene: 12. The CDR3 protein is CASSLARTGVKGEQYF. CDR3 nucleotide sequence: TGTGCCAGCAGCTTAGCGCGGACAGGAGTAAAGGGGGAGCAGTACTTC.

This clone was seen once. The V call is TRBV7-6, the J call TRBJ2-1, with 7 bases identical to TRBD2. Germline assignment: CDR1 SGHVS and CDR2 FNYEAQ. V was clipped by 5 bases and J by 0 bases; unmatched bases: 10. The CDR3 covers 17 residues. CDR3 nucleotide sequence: TGTGCCAGCAGCCCGGGGCTAGCGGTTAGCTCCTACAATGAGCAGTTCTTC. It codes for CASSPGLAVSSYNEQFF.

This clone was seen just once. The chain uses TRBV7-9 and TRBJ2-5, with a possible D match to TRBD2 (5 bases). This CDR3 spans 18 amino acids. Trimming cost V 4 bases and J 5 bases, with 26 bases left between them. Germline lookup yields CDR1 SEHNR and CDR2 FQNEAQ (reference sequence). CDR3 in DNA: TGTGCCAGCAGCTCCCTCCCACGAGGCAAGTCCCGGAGGGAGACCCAGTACTTC. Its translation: CASSSLPRGKSRRETQYF.

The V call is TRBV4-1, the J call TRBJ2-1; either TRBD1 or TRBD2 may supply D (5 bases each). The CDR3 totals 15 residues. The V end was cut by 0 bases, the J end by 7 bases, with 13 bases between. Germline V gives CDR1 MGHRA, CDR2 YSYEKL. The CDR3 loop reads CASSQDPGTLNEQFF. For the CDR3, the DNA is TGCGCCAGCAGCCAAGACCCCGGGACCTTAAATGAGCAGTTCTTC.

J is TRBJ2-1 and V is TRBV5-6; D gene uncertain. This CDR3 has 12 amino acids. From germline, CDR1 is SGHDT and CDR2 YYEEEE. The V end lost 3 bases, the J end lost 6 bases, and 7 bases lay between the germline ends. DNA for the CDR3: TGTGCCAGCAGCTATGGGTTCAATGAGCAGTTCTTC. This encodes CASSYGFNEQFF.

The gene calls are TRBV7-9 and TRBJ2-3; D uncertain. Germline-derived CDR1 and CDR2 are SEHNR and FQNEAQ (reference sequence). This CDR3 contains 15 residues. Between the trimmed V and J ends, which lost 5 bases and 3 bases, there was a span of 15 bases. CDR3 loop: CASSESRLGTDTQYF. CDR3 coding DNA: TGTGCCAGCAGCGAGTCAAGGCTAGGGACAGATACGCAGTATTTT.

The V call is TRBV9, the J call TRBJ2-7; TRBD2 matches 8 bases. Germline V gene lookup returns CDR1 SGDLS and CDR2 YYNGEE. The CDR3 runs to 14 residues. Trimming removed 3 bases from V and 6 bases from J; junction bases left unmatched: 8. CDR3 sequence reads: CASSESGRSFEQYF. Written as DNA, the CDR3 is TGTGCCAGCAGCGAGAGCGGGAGAAGTTTCGAGCAGTACTTC.

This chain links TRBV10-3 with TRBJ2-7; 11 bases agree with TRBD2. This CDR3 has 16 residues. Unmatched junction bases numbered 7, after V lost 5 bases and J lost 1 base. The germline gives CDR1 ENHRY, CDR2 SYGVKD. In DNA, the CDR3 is TGTGCCATCAGTCCCTGGACTAGCGGGCGATCCTACGAGCAGTACTTC. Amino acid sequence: CAISPWTSGRSYEQYF.

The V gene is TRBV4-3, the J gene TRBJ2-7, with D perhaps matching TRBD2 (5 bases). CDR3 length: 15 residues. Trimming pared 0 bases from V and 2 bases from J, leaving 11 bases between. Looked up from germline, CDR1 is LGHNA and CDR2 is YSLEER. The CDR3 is CASSQDGSLTYEQYF. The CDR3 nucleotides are TGCGCCAGCAGCCAAGATGGGAGTCTCACCTACGAGCAGTACTTC.

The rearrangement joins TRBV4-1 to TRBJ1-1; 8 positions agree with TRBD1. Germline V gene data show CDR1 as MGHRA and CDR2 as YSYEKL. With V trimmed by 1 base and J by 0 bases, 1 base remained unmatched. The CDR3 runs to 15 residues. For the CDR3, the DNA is TGCGCCAGCAGCCAAGGACAGGGGATGAACACTGAAGCTTTCTTT. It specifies CASSQGQGMNTEAFF.

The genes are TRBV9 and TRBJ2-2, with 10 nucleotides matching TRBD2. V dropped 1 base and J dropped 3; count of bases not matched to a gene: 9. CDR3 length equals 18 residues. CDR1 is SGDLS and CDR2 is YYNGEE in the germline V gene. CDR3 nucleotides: TGTGCCAGCAGCGTACCCCTAGCGGGAGAGTCGTACACCGGGGAGCTGTTTTTT. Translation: CASSVPLAGESYTGELFF.

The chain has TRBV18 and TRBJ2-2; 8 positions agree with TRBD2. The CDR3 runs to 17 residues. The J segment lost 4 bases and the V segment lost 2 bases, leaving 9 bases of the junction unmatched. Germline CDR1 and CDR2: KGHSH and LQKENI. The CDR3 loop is CASSPAAGEGITGELFF. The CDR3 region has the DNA TGTGCCAGCTCACCAGCAGCGGGAGAGGGGATCACCGGGGAGCTGTTTTTT.

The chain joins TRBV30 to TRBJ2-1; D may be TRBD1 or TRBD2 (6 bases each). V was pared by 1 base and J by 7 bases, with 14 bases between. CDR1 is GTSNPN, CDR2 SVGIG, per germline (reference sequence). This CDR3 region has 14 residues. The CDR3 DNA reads TGTGCCTGGAGTGAATGGAGGGGGTCAAATGAGCAGTTCTTC. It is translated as CAWSEWRGSNEQFF. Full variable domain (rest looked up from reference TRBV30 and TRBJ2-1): SQTIHQWPATLVQPVGSPLSLECTVEGTSNPNLYWYRQAAGRGLQLLFYSVGIGQISSEVPQNLSASRPQDRQFILSSKKLLLSDSGFYLCAWSEWRGSNEQFFGPGTRLTVL.